The clone carrying this TCR beta chain has only a few counts. These data originate in a study of blood T cell repertoires in COVID-19. Overall study: PBMCs, B-cell-depleted T cells, or T cells provided the cDNA or gDNA that made up the material.

The table came from immunoSEQ multiplex PCR; TCRdb's copy has only in-frame clones and leaves some out. The repertoire has about 100,000 clones, 85% of them found once; the top ten carry roughly 13%. V shed 2 bases and J shed 13 bases, with 11 bases lying between them. Germline V gives CDR1 SGHVS, CDR2 FQNEAQ. The CDR3 consists of 11 residues. Sample: peripheral blood. V and J are TRBV7-8 and TRBJ1-2; D might be TRBD1 (6 bases). The clonotype was recovered from a human donor in a cohort sampled during active COVID-19. The CDR3 nucleotides read TGTGCCAGCAGCTTATGGACAGTCCTCACCTTC. Translating gives CASSLWTVLTF. Complete variable domain (other parts from reference TRBV7-8 and TRBJ1-2): GAGVSQSPRYKVAKRGQDVALRCDPISGHVSLFWYQQALGQGPEFLTYFQNEAQLDKSGLPSDRFFAERPEGSVSTLKIQRTQQEDSAVYLCASSLWTVLTFGSGTRLTVV.